The clone carrying this T cell receptor (beta chain) came up a few times. Its antigen remains unknown. Profiles of TCR beta VDJ and CDR3 were generated from a genomic DNA template. From the reads, TCRdb called clonotypes with MiXCR, one entry per CDR3 protein. The sample carries 150,000 to 180,000 distinct CDR3 sequences, about 48% recorded once. This sample stems from a study of CD8+CD57+ T cells in acquired aplastic anemia. At the level of the study: Around 3.5 ug was the average amount of DNA from sorted CD4+ and CD8+ cells.

This CDR3 comprises 17 residues. Between the trimmed V and J ends, which lost 2 bases and 2 bases, there was a span of 16 bases. Per germline, CDR1 WSHSY and CDR2 SAAADI. By flow cytometry, patients selected for sequencing had shown an expansion of CD8+CD57+ cells. Findings of the study overall: A significant difference in CD8+ Simpson's diversity between patients and controls was not found.

This clonotype was obtained from a human donor with aplastic anemia. V gene TRBV10-2 combines with J gene TRBJ1-5, with D possibly matching TRBD1 (6 bases). Sample: sorted CD4+, CD8+, or CD8+CD57+ T cells (not recorded which) from PBMCs. DNA for the CDR3: TGCGCCAGCAGTGAGATTATGGAGGGGGGTGGCAATCAGCCCCAGCATTTT. Amino acid sequence: CASSEIMEGGGNQPQHF.